This TCR beta chain was retrieved from a study of vaccination and CD4 T cells after COVID-19. Details on this clonotype: Its antigen is unidentified.

This CDR3 is 14 amino acids long. V was pared by 0 bases and J by 8 bases, with 13 bases between. Germline CDR1 reads MNHEY; CDR2 reads SVGAGI. Sample treatment: 10-day PBMC culture with coronavirus spike peptide pools or control peptides (ViraFEST assay). The unexposed donor gave CD4+ T cells before the COVID-19 pandemic (2011-2018). Whole-study findings and limits: Convalescent patients displayed spike mono-reactivity in 304 of 307 vaccine-specific clones.

The assay that was used to sequence DNA from cultured CD4+ T cells was the Oncomine TCR Beta short-read assay. Each CDR3 protein is one row after TCRdb ran MiXCR on the PCR reads. The table includes 7,500 to 8,000 distinct CDR3 sequences, roughly 61% detected once. The J gene is TRBJ1-2, the V gene TRBV6-5; possible D gene TRBD1, 5 bases. The TCR comes from a human donor in good health. Sample: CD4+ T cells from blood, cultured in vitro. Here the CDR3 DNA reads TGTGCCAGCAGTTACTCAGGGGCGCGAAGGGGCTACACCTTC. Translating it yields CASSYSGARRGYTF.